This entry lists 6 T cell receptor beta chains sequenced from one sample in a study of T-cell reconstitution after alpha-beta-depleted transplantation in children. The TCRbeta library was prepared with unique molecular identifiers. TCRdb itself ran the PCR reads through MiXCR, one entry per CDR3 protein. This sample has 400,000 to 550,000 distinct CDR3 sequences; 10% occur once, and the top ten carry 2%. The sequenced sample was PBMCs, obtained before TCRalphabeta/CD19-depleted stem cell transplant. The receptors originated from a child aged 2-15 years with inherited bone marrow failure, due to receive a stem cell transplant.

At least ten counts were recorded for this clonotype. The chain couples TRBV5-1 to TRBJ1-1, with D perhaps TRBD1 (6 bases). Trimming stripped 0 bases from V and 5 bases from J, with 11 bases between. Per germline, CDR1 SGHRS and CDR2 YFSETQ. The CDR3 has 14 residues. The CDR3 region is CASSLDVGGTEAFF. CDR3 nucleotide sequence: TGCGCCAGCAGCTTGGATGTAGGGGGAACTGAAGCTTTCTTT.

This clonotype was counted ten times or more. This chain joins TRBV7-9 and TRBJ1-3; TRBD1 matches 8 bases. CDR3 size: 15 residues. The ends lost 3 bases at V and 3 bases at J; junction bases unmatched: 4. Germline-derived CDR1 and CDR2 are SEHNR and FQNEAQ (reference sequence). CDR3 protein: CASSFATGGGNTIYF. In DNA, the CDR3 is TGTGCCAGCAGCTTCGCAACAGGGGGTGGAAACACCATATATTTT.

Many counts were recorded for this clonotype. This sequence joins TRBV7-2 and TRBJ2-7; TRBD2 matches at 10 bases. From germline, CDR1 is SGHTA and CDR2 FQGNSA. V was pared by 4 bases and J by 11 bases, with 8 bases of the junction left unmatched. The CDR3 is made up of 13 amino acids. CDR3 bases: TGTGCCAGCAGCTCAGGACTAGCGGACTCGGAGTACTTC. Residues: CASSSGLADSEYF.

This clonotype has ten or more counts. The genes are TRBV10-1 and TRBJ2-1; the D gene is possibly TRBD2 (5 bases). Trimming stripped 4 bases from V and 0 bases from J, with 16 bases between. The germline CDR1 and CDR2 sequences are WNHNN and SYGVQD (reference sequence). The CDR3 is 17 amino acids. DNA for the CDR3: TGCGCCAGCAGTGTAACGAGCGGCCCCTACTCCTACAATGAGCAGTTCTTC. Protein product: CASSVTSGPYSYNEQFF.

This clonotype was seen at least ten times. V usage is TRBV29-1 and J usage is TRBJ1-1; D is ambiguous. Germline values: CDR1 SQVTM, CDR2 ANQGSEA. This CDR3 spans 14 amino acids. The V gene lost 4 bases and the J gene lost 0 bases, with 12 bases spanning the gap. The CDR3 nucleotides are TGCAGCGTTGGTGGCAGAACCATGAACACTGAAGCTTTCTTT. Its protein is CSVGGRTMNTEAFF.

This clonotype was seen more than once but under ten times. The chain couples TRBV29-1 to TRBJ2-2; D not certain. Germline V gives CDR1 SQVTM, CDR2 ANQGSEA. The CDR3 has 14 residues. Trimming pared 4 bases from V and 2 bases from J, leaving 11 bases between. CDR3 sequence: CSVVSSPNTGELFF. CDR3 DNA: TGCAGCGTTGTGAGTAGCCCCAACACCGGGGAGCTGTTTTTT.